Listed here are 30 T cell receptor beta chains from one sample, sequenced in a study of radiation and T cells in renal cell carcinoma. Time point described: baseline pretreatment blood. Documented treatment: 15 Gy SBRT to primary tumor, nephrectomy 4 weeks later. Method: immunoSEQ multiplex PCR; TCRdb's copy keeps in-frame clones and lacks some. The table shows around 140,000 clones, with around 90% occurring only once. This sample comprised blood, obtained from a patient whose treatment included radiotherapy and nephrectomy. These receptors originate from a woman aged 70-85 years with renal cell carcinoma.

This clone was recorded once. V is TRBV19 and J is TRBJ1-2; 7 bases are a match to TRBD1. The CDR3 is 14 residues long. Germline assignment: CDR1 LNHDA and CDR2 SQIVND (reference sequence). With V trimmed by 3 bases and J by 4 bases, 5 bases remained unmatched. This chain's CDR3 is CASSILGQTYGYTF. The CDR3 DNA reads as TGTGCCAGTAGTATTTTGGGACAGACCTATGGCTACACCTTC.

J is TRBJ2-7 and V is TRBV5-1, with D possibly TRBD2 on 5 matching bases. With 3 bases removed from V and 0 bases from J, the gap between germline ends came to 13 bases. The CDR3 extends over 15 amino acids. CDR1 is SGHRS and CDR2 is YFSETQ in the germline V gene. CDR3 DNA: TGCGCCAGCAGCTCCTATTCGGGGTACTCCTACGAGCAGTACTTC. Protein product: CASSSYSGYSYEQYF. The variable domain in full, with the rest retrieved from reference TRBV5-1 and TRBJ2-7, is KAGVTQTPRYLIKTRGQQVTLSCSPISGHRSVSWYQQTPGQGLQFLFEYFSETQRNKGNFPGRFSGRQFSNSRSEMNVSTLELGDSALYLCASSSYSGYSYEQYFGPGTRLTVT.

As regards this clone: This CDR3 is also generated by other DNA sequences in the sample. The V call is TRBV5-1, the J call TRBJ2-7; D possibly corresponds to TRBD2 (6 bases). The CDR3 has 11 amino acids. V was clipped by 4 bases and J by 4 bases, with 6 bases between them. Germline CDR1 reads SGHRS; CDR2 reads YFSETQ. This CDR3 reads CASSGGYEQYF. CDR3 DNA: TGCGCCAGCAGCGGGGGGTACGAGCAGTACTTC.

This clone was detected once. This chain links TRBV5-1 with TRBJ2-7; 9 nucleotides align to TRBD2. This CDR3 contains 15 residues. V dropped 2 bases and J dropped 6; count of bases not matched to a gene: 9. Germline-derived CDR1 and CDR2 are SGHRS and YFSETQ. CDR3 DNA: TGCGCCAGCAGCTTTTCCCCTAGCGGGGTAGGCGAGCAGTACTTC. This gives the protein CASSFSPSGVGEQYF.

V gene TRBV11-2 combines with J gene TRBJ2-5; 10 bases match TRBD2. CDR1 is SGHAT, CDR2 FQNNGV, per germline. CDR3 length: 18 residues. The junction had 17 bases not matched to a gene; V was cut back by 6 bases and J by 4 bases. CDR3: CASRPGRGAGGPRETQYF. The DNA of the CDR3 is TGTGCCAGCAGACCAGGAAGGGGAGCGGGGGGGCCGCGAGAGACCCAGTACTTC.

The V call is TRBV7-6, the J call TRBJ2-1; tentatively, D is TRBD1 or TRBD2 (5 bases each). With 1 base removed from V and 7 bases from J, the gap between germline ends came to 14 bases. The CDR3 totals 15 residues. Germline-derived CDR1 and CDR2 are SGHVS and FNYEAQ. CDR3 amino acids: CASSLGGGPRNEQFF. As DNA, the CDR3 is TGTGCCAGCAGCTTAGGTGGGGGTCCCCGGAATGAGCAGTTCTTC.

The chain employs TRBV5-4 and TRBJ2-5; no firm D call. V lost 4 bases and J 6 bases, leaving 13 bases between the germline ends. This CDR3 is 13 amino acids long. The V gene's germline CDR1 is SGHNT and CDR2 YYREEE (reference sequence). CDR3 protein: CASSPPERKTQYF. CDR3 bases: TGTGCCAGCAGCCCCCCCGAGAGGAAGACCCAGTACTTC.

This chain uses TRBV9 with TRBJ2-7; D is ambiguous. Germline assignment: CDR1 SGDLS and CDR2 YYNGEE. The CDR3 consists of 13 residues. The germline V and J ends were trimmed by 3 bases and 4 bases, with 11 bases remaining between them. The CDR3 here is CASSASVSYEQYF. The CDR3 DNA sequence: TGTGCCAGCAGCGCCTCGGTTTCGTACGAGCAGTACTTC.

The chain combines TRBV5-1 with TRBJ2-1; D possibly corresponds to TRBD2 (6 bases). Germline V gene data show CDR1 as SGHRS and CDR2 as YFSETQ. Trimming removed 1 base from V and 0 bases from J, with 8 bases in between. This CDR3 has 15 amino acids. CDR3 sequence: CASSLPGSSYNEQFF. The CDR3 DNA is TGCGCCAGCAGCTTGCCCGGGAGCTCCTACAATGAGCAGTTCTTC.

This chain joins TRBV6-1 and TRBJ2-4; D gene uncertain. CDR3 length equals 12 residues. The V gene's germline CDR1 is MNHNS and CDR2 SASEGT. The V and J ends lost 2 bases and 6 bases respectively, with 5 bases between them. CDR3 in amino acids: CASSEFGNIQYF. The CDR3 nucleotides read TGTGCCAGCAGTGAATTTGGAAACATTCAGTACTTC.

This sequence joins TRBV5-6 and TRBJ2-3; 11 nucleotides align to TRBD2. Trimming at V came to 4 bases and at J to 4 bases, leaving 8 bases not matched to a gene. CDR3 length: 16 amino acids. Germline assignment: CDR1 SGHDT and CDR2 YYEEEE. In nucleotides, the CDR3 is TGTGCCAGCAGCGTCCGACTAGCGGGGTACTCAGATACGCAGTATTTT. It is translated as CASSVRLAGYSDTQYF.

V is TRBV28 and J is TRBJ2-1, with D tentatively TRBD1 or TRBD2 (5 bases each). The CDR3 is 11 amino acids. Deletions cut 5 bases from V and 12 bases from J, with 11 bases between. Germline V gene sequence: CDR1 MDHEN, CDR2 SYDVKM. The CDR3 sequence: CASSPPGRQFF. The DNA for the CDR3 is TGTGCCAGCAGTCCACCGGGACGGCAGTTCTTC. Using reference TRBV28 and TRBJ2-1 for the parts outside the CDR3, the full variable domain is DVKVTQSSRYLVKRTGEKVFLECVQDMDHENMFWYRQDPGLGLRLIYFSYDVKMKEKGDIPEGYSVSREKKERFSLILESASTNQTSMYLCASSPPGRQFFGPGTRLTVL.

The chain couples TRBV6-1 to TRBJ2-3; TRBD1 might be the D (5 bases). The CDR3 totals 14 residues. Germline CDR1 MNHNS, CDR2 SASEGT. Between the trimmed V and J ends, which lost 3 bases and 2 bases, there was a span of 9 bases. This CDR3 is CASSDQGTTDTQYF. The CDR3 DNA sequence: TGTGCCAGCAGTGATCAGGGCACCACAGATACGCAGTATTTT.

V usage is TRBV2 and J usage is TRBJ1-5, with a possible D match to TRBD1 (5 bases). The CDR3 is 13 residues long. Germline V lookup: CDR1 SNHLY, CDR2 FYNNEI. V lost 6 bases and J lost 5, with 11 bases in between. CDR3 region: CASSALRDQPQHF. The CDR3 DNA follows: TGTGCCAGCAGCGCCCTCAGGGATCAGCCCCAGCATTTT.

The CDR3 spells CASSAGVVNQETQYF. In nucleotides, the CDR3 is TGCGCCAGCAGCGCTGGGGTTGTTAATCAAGAGACCCAGTACTTC. The chain carries TRBV5-1 and TRBJ2-5; D is unresolved. Per germline, CDR1 SGHRS and CDR2 YFSETQ. This CDR3 has 15 residues. Trimming took off 4 bases at V and 2 bases at J, with 15 bases between the two ends.

As DNA, the CDR3 is TGTGCCAGCTCAGACACGGGACAAACTAATGAAAAACTGTTTTTT. The encoded protein is CASSDTGQTNEKLFF. This chain connects TRBV2 to TRBJ1-4; the D gene is possibly TRBD1 (6 bases). The V end lost 8 bases, the J end lost 1 base, and 14 bases lay between the germline ends. The CDR3 consists of 15 residues. The V gene's germline CDR1 is SNHLY and CDR2 FYNNEI.

This clone showed up just a few times. The CDR3 region is CASSAGANTGELFF. CDR3 DNA: TGTGCCAGCAGTGCTGGAGCGAACACCGGGGAGCTGTTTTTT. The V call is TRBV6-4, the J call TRBJ2-2; no firm D call. Germline V gene sequence: CDR1 MRHNA, CDR2 SNTAGT. Trimming stripped 4 bases from V and 0 bases from J, with 6 bases between. The CDR3 sequence is 14 residues long.

CDR3 coding DNA: TGTGCCAGCAGTTCCGACAGGGGATCCGAGCAGTACTTC. This gives the protein CASSSDRGSEQYF. V gene TRBV6-5 combines with J gene TRBJ2-7, with 8 positions matching TRBD1. CDR3 length: 13 amino acids. The trim removed 4 bases at V and 6 bases at J, leaving 5 bases unmatched. Germline values: CDR1 MNHEY, CDR2 SVGAGI.

This clone appeared a single time. The CDR3 here is CASSSDAQTYEQYF. The CDR3 DNA reads as TGCGCCAGCAGCTCGGACGCCCAGACCTACGAGCAGTACTTC. The chain is built from TRBV5-1 and TRBJ2-7, with unresolved D. CDR3 length equals 14 residues. V lost 3 bases to trimming and J lost 2 bases, with 12 bases between them. Germline V gene sequence: CDR1 SGHRS, CDR2 YFSETQ.

CDR3 amino acids: CAITSPGLAGGLSDTQYF. The CDR3 DNA sequence: TGTGCCATCACATCTCCGGGACTAGCGGGGGGGCTCTCAGATACGCAGTATTTT. V gene TRBV2 combines with J gene TRBJ2-3, with 16 bases aligning to TRBD2. After removal of 10 bases from V and 4 bases from J, the junction contained 14 bases not matched to a gene. The CDR3 is 18 residues long. Germline loops: CDR1 SNHLY, CDR2 FYNNEI. Full variable domain (outside the CDR3, taken from reference TRBV2 and TRBJ2-3): EPEVTQTPSHQVTQMGQEVILRCVPISNHLYFYWYRQILGQKVEFLVSFYNNEISEKSEIFDDQFSVERPDGSNFTLKIRSTKLEDSAMYFCAITSPGLAGGLSDTQYFGPGTRLTVL.

The rearrangement links TRBV6-1 to TRBJ1-2; D ambiguous. CDR1 is MNHNS and CDR2 is SASEGT in the germline V gene. V lost 6 bases and J 0 bases, leaving 8 bases between the germline ends. The CDR3 runs 13 residues. CDR3: CASRAPANYGYTF. The CDR3 coding sequence is TGTGCCAGCAGGGCCCCGGCTAACTATGGCTACACCTTC.

The chain couples TRBV7-6 to TRBJ2-7; 13 positions agree with TRBD2. The CDR3 is 15 residues long. Germline values: CDR1 SGHVS, CDR2 FNYEAQ. J lost 2 bases, V lost 5 bases, and 3 bases had no gene match. This chain's CDR3 is CASSPTSGGAYEQYF. CDR3 nucleotide sequence: TGTGCCAGCAGCCCTACTAGCGGGGGGGCCTACGAGCAGTACTTC.

V usage is TRBV28 and J usage is TRBJ1-2, with a weak D call TRBD1 (6 bases). Germline CDR1 MDHEN, CDR2 SYDVKM. The CDR3 spans 16 residues. The germline V and J ends were trimmed by 7 bases and 3 bases, with 21 bases remaining between them. The CDR3 DNA follows: TGTGCCAGCAACGCTCCCGGACAGCGGCGGTACTATGGCTACACCTTC. Its translation: CASNAPGQRRYYGYTF.

This rearrangement joins TRBV7-8 to TRBJ2-5; the D is unclear. CDR1 is SGHVS, CDR2 FQNEAQ, per germline. Trimming shortened V by 5 bases and J by 1 base, and 14 bases separated the two germline ends. This CDR3 is 15 amino acids long. In DNA form, the CDR3 reads TGTGCCAGCAGCCCCCGGGTAGATCTCCAAGAGACCCAGTACTTC. Its protein is CASSPRVDLQETQYF.

The chain has TRBV5-1 and TRBJ2-7; D ambiguous. CDR3 length equals 11 residues. V was pared by 4 bases and J by 4 bases, with 6 bases between. The V gene's germline CDR1 is SGHRS and CDR2 YFSETQ. In DNA, the CDR3 is TGCGCCAGCAGCATCCAGTACGAGCAGTACTTC. Protein sequence: CASSIQYEQYF.

The J gene is TRBJ2-6, the V gene TRBV28, with D unclear. CDR3 length: 12 amino acids. CDR1 is MDHEN, CDR2 SYDVKM, per germline. V lost 3 bases and J 10 bases, leaving 7 bases between the germline ends. In nucleotides, the CDR3 is TGTGCCAGCAGTTTCCCTTCAAACGTCCTGACTTTC. As protein: CASSFPSNVLTF.

This sequence joins TRBV6-1 and TRBJ2-3, with TRBD1 as a possible D gene (5 bases). The CDR3 spans 15 residues. V gave up 4 bases and J gave up 4 bases, with 15 bases separating them. Germline CDR1 reads MNHNS; CDR2 reads SASEGT. This chain's CDR3 is CASSASQGWADTQYF. CDR3 DNA sequence: TGTGCCAGCAGTGCGTCCCAGGGCTGGGCAGATACGCAGTATTTT.

This chain links TRBV29-1 with TRBJ2-7; D call uncertain. The V gene lost 2 bases and the J gene lost 2 bases, with 7 bases spanning the gap. Germline V CDR1 and CDR2: SQVTM, ANQGSEA. The CDR3 length is 12 residues. The CDR3 loop is CSVETPPYEQYF. DNA of the CDR3: TGCAGCGTTGAAACTCCACCCTACGAGCAGTACTTC.

The rearrangement uses TRBV19 and TRBJ1-2; D perhaps matches TRBD1 (6 bases). This CDR3 has 14 amino acids. Between the trimmed V and J ends, which lost 3 bases and 4 bases, there was a span of 12 bases. CDR1 and CDR2 (germline): LNHDA, SQIVND (reference sequence). The CDR3 DNA sequence: TGTGCCAGTAGTATGGGGGGCCGGATCTATGGCTACACCTTC. It yields the protein CASSMGGRIYGYTF.

This clone appeared a few times. V gene TRBV5-4 combines with J gene TRBJ1-3, with D perhaps matching TRBD1 (6 bases). This CDR3 spans 14 amino acids. CDR1 and CDR2 from the germline V gene are SGHNT and YYREEE (reference sequence). With 4 bases removed from V and 2 bases from J, the gap between germline ends came to 10 bases. CDR3 residues: CASSPGGPGNTIYF. The CDR3 region has the DNA TGTGCCAGCAGCCCTGGGGGCCCTGGAAACACCATATATTTT.